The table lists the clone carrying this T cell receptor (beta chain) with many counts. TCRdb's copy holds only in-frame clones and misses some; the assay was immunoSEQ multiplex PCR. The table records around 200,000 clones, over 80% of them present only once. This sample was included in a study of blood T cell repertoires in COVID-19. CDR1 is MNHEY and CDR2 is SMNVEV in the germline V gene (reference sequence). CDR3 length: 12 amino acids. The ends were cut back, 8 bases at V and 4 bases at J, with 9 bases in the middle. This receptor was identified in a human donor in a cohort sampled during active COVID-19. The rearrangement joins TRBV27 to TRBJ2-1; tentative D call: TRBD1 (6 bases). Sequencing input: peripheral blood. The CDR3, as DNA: TGTGCCAGCCGGGACACGTACAATGAGCAGTTCTTC. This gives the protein CASRDTYNEQFF.